This TCR beta chain was identified in a study of TIL therapy for anti-PD-1-resistant metastatic lung cancer. A few counts support this clone. The immunoSEQ assay was v3. The repertoire was sequenced with immunoSEQ multiplex PCR; TCRdb's copy has only in-frame clones and lacks some. The sample records approximately 20,000 clones, roughly 79% being singletons. The sample's time point: pre-treatment sample, taken before nivolumab and TIL therapy. The receptor's source is a person between 25 and 79 years old with non-small cell lung cancer. This sample comprised blood, obtained at baseline.

The CDR3 region is CASRLLYGGSKLFF. The CDR3 DNA is TGTGCCAGTCGACTCCTCTACGGTGGGTCGAAACTGTTTTTT. This chain uses TRBV6-1 with TRBJ1-4; D gene ambiguous. V lost 9 bases to trimming and J lost 11 bases, with 22 bases between them. This CDR3 contains 14 residues. Germline V gene lookup returns CDR1 MNHNS and CDR2 SASEGT.